The rows below give T cell receptor beta chains drawn from one sample of a study of regulatory T cells in long-lasting Graves disease. TCRdb processed the multiplex PCR reads anew with MiXCR; each CDR3 protein has one entry. The sample lists around 500,000 distinct CDR3 sequences; roughly 20% were seen once. Sequences were derived from peripheral blood mononuclear cells (PBMCs), sampled when the disease was refractory, from a patient treated with antithyroid drugs. These receptors were collected from a female donor with Graves disease. Both conserved end residues are trimmed from each CDR3. Each record gives: J gene, V gene, CDR3 protein.

j_call: TRBJ1-5; v_call: TRBV7-9; cdr3_aa: ASSLETGGGQPQH
j_call: TRBJ2-7; v_call: TRBV6-1; cdr3_aa: ASAWDPSYEQY
j_call: TRBJ2-7; v_call: TRBV28; cdr3_aa: ASSFWGEQY
j_call: TRBJ2-7; v_call: TRBV27; cdr3_aa: ASSPLGTGRLEQY
j_call: TRBJ2-7; v_call: TRBV11-3; cdr3_aa: ASSQGQASYEQY
j_call: TRBJ2-4; v_call: TRBV20-1; cdr3_aa: SAPGLAGVGVY
j_call: TRBJ2-2; v_call: TRBV19; cdr3_aa: ASSIGDRVRTGELF
j_call: TRBJ2-7; v_call: TRBV11-2; cdr3_aa: ASSPFEGGRLRSEQY
j_call: TRBJ1-1; v_call: TRBV7-4; cdr3_aa: VSSSAQGLCTEAF
j_call: TRBJ1-1; v_call: TRBV19; cdr3_aa: ASNQRTANTEAF
j_call: TRBJ2-7; v_call: TRBV6-2/TRBV6-3; cdr3_aa: ASSYGTGDYEQY